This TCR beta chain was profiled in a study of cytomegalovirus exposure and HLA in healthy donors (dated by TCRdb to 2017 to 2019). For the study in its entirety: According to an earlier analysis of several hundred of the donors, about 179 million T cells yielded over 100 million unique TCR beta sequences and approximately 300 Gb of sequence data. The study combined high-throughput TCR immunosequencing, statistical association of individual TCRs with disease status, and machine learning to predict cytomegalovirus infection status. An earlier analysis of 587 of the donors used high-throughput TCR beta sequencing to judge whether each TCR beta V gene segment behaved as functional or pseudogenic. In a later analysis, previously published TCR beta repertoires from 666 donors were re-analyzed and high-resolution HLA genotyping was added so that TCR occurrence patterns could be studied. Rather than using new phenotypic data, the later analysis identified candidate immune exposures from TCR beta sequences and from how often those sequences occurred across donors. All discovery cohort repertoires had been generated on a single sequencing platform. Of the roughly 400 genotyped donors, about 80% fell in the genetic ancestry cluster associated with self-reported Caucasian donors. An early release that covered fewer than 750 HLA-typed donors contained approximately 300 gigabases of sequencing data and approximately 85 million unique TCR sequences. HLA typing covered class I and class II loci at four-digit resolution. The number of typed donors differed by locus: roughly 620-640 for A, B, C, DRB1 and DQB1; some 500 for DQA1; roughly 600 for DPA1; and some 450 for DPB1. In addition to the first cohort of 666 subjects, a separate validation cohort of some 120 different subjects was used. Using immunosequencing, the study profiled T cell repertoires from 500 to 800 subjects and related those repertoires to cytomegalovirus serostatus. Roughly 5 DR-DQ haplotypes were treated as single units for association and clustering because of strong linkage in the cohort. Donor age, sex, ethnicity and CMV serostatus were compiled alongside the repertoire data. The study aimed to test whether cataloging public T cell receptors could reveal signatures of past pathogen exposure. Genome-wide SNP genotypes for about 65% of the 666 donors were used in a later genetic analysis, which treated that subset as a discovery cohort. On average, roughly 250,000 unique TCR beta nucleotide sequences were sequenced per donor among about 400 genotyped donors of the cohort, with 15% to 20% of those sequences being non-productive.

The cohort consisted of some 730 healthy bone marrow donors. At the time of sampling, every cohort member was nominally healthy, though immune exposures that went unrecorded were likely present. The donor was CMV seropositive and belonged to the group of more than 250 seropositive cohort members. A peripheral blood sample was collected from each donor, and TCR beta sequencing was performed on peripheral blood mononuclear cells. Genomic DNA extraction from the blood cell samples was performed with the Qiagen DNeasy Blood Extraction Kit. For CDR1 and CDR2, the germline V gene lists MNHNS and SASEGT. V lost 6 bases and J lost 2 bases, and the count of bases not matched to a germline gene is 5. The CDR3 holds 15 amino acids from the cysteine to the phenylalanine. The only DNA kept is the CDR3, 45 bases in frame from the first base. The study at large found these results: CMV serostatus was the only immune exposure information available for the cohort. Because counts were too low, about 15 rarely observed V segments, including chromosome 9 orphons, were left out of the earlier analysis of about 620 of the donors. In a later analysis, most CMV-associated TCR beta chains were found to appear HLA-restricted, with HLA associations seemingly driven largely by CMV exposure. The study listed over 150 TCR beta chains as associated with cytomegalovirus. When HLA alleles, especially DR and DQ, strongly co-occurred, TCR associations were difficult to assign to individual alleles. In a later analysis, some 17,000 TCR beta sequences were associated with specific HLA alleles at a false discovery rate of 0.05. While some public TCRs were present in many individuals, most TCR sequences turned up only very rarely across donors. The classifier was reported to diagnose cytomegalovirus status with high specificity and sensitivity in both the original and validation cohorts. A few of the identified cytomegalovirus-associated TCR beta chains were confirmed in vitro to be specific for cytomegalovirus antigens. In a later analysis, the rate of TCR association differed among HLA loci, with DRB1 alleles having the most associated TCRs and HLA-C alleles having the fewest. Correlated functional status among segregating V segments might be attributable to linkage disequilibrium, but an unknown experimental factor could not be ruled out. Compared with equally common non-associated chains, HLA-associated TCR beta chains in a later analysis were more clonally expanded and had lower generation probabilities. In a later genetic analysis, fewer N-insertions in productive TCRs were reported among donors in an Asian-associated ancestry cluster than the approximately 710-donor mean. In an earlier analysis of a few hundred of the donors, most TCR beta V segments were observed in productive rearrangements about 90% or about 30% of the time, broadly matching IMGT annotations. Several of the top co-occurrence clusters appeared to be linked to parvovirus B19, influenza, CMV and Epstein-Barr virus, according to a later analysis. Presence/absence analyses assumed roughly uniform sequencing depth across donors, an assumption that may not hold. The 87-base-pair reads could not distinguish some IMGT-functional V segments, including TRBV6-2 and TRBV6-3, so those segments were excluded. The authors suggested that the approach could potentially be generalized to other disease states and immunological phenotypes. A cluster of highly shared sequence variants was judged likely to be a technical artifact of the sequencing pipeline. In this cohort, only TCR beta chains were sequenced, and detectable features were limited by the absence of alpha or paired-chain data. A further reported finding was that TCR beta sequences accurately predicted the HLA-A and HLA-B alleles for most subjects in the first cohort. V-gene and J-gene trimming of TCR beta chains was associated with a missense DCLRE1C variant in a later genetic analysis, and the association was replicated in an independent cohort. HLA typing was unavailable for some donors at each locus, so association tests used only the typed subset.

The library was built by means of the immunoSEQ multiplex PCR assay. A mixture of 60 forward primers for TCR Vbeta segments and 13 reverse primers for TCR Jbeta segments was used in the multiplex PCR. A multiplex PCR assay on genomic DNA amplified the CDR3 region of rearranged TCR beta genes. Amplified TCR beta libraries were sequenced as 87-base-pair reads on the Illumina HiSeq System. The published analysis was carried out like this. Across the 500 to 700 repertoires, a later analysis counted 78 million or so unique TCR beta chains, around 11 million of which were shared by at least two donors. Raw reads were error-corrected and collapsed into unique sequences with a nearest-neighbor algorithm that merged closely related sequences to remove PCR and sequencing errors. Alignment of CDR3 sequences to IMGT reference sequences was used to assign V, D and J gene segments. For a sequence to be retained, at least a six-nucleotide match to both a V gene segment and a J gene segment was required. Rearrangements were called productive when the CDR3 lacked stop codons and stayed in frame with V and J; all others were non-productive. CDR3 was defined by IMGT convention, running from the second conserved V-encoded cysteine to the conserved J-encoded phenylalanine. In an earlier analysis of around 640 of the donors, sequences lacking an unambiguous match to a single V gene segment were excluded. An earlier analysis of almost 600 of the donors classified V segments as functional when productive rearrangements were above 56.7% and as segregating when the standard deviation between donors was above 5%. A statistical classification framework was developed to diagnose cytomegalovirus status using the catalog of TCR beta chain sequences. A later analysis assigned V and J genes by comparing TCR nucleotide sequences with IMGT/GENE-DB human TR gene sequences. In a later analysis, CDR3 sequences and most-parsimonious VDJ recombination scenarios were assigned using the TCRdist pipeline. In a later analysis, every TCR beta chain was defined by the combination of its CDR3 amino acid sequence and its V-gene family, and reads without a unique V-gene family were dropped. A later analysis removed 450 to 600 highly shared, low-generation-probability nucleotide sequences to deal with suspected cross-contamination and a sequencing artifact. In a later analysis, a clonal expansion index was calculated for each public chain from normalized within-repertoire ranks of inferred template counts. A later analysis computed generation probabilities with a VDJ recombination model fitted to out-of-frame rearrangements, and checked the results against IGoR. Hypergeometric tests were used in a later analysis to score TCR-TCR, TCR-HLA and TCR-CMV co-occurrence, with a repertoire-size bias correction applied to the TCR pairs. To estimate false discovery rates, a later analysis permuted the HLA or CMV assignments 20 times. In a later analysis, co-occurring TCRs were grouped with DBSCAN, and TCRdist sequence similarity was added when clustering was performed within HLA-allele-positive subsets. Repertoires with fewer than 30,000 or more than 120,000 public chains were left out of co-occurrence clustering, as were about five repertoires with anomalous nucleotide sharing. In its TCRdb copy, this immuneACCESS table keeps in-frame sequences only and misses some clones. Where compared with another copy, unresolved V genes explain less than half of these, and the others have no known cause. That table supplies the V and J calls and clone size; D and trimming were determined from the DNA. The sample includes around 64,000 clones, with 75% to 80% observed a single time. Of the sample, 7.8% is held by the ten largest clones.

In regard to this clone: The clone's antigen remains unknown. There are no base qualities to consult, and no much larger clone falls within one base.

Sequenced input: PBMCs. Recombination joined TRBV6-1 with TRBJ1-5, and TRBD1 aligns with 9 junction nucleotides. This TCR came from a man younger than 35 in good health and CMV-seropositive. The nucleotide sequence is TGTGCCAGCAGACTGGACAGGGGCGGCAATCAGCCCCAGCATTTT. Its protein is CASRLDRGGNQPQHF.